This T cell receptor (beta chain) was sequenced in a study of T cells expressing NK-cell markers. The wider study: TCR beta repertoires came from sorted CD3+CD56+NKG2C+, CD3+CD56+NKG2C- and CD3+CD56-NKG2C+ T cells.

CDR1 SGHKS and CDR2 YYEKEE come from the germline V gene (reference sequence). The CDR3 is 17 residues long. Following a re-call of the 5' RACE reads, TCRdb has one entry per CDR3 protein and lacks DNA. The sample has 450,000 to 600,000 distinct CDR3 sequences. V usage is TRBV5-5 and J usage is TRBJ2-7; TCRdb reports TRBD1, a call that lacks DNA to check it against. What was sequenced was blood T cells: a sorted CD56 or NKG2C T cell subset, CD4+ or CD8+ T cells, or bulk PBMC T cells (not recorded which). The clonotype was recovered from a man between 18 and 35 years old in good health. CDR3 loop: CASSLVTGHPSSYEQYF.